This T cell receptor beta chain was observed in a study of cytomegalovirus exposure and HLA in healthy donors. It was with 60 Vbeta and 13 Jbeta primers that the PCR ran. Profiling relied on immunoSEQ multiplex PCR, and the TCRdb table lists in-frame clones only, not all of them. The sample consists of roughly 120,000 clones, over 60% of them appearing once. The J segment lost 0 bases and the V segment lost 4 bases, leaving 5 bases of the junction unmatched. This CDR3 region has 14 residues. Germline values: CDR1 SQVTM, CDR2 ANQGSEA. This sequence was found in a woman in her thirties in good health and CMV-seronegative. The gene calls are TRBV29-1 and TRBJ1-1; TRBD1 matches at 7 bases. Material for sequencing was PBMCs. The CDR3 nucleotides read TGCAGCGTTGCCAGGGACAGAATGAACACTGAAGCTTTCTTT. Amino acid sequence: CSVARDRMNTEAFF.